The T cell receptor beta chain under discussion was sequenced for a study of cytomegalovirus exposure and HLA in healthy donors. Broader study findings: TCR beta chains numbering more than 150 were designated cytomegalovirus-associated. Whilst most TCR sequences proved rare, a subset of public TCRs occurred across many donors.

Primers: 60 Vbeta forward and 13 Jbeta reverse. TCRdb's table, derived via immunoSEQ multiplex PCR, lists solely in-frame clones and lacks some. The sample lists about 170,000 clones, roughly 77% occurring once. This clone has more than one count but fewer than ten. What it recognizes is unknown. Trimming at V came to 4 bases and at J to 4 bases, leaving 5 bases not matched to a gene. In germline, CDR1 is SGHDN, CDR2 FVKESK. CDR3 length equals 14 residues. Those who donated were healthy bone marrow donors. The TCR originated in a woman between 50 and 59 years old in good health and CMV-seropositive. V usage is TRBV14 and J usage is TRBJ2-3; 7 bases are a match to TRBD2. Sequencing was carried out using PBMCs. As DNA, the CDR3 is TGTGCCAGCAGCCCCCTAAGCGGGGCAGATACGCAGTATTTT. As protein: CASSPLSGADTQYF.